Following are 5 T cell receptor beta chains from one sample sequenced in a study of T cell changes during pregnancy in multiple sclerosis. Sequencing was performed with immunoSEQ multiplex PCR; in TCRdb, only in-frame clones are kept and a portion is missing. The sample shows more than 65,000 clones, around nine tenths of them seen only once. Source: peripheral blood, taken before pregnancy. These receptors were taken from a female donor with multiple sclerosis, enrolled in a pregnancy study.

The gene calls are TRBV13 and TRBJ2-1; 7 bases fit TRBD2. Germline V gene lookup returns CDR1 PRHDT and CDR2 FYEKMQ (reference sequence). Trimming removed 2 bases from V and 15 bases from J; junction bases left unmatched: 7. The CDR3 has 12 amino acids. The CDR3 spells CASSLTGRAPFF. The CDR3 coding sequence is TGTGCCAGCAGCTTAACGGGGAGGGCCCCGTTCTTC.

V usage is TRBV15 and J usage is TRBJ1-2; weak D call: TRBD1 (5 bases). Germline CDR1 LNHNV, CDR2 YYDKDF (reference sequence). The CDR3 length is 13 residues. V was cut by 3 bases and J by 7 bases, with 12 bases left in between. The CDR3 region has the DNA TGTGCCACCAGCAGGGGGGGGAGAGGTGGCTACACCTTC. Amino acids: CATSRGGRGGYTF.

This chain joins TRBV10-3 and TRBJ2-5, with D perhaps matching TRBD1 (5 bases). V lost 10 bases and J lost 2, with 14 bases in between. This CDR3 is built from 13 residues. CDR1 is ENHRY, CDR2 SYGVKD, per germline. The CDR3 loop is CATGEGVQETQYF. The CDR3 nucleotides are TGTGCCACCGGCGAAGGGGTTCAAGAGACCCAGTACTTC.

The rearrangement links TRBV20-1 to TRBJ1-2; unclear D gene. The CDR3 consists of 11 residues. The V and J ends lost 0 bases and 8 bases respectively, with 7 bases between them. Germline V lookup: CDR1 DFQATT, CDR2 SNEGSKA (reference sequence). In DNA form, the CDR3 reads TGCAGTGCTAGAGATCGGGTCGGCTACACCTTC. It is translated as CSARDRVGYTF.

The V call is TRBV7-6, the J call TRBJ1-3; a possible D gene is TRBD1 (6 bases). From germline, CDR1 is SGHVS and CDR2 FNYEAQ. With 4 bases removed from V and 0 bases from J, the gap between germline ends came to 13 bases. The CDR3 totals 16 residues. The DNA of the CDR3 is TGTGCCAGCAGCTCTTTAAAGACAGGCTCTGGAAACACCATATATTTT. This gives the protein CASSSLKTGSGNTIYF.